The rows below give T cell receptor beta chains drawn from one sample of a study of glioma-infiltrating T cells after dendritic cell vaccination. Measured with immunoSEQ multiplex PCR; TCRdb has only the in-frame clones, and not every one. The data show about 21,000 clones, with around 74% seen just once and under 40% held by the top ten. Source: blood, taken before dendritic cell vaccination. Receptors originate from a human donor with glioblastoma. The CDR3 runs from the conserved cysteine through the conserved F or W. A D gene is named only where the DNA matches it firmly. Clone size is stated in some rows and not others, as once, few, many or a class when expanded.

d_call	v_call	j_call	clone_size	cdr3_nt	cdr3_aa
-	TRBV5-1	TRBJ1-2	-	TGCGCCAGCAGCGCAAGGACAGCTTTCTATGGCTACACCTTC	CASSARTAFYGYTF
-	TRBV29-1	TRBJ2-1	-	TGCAGCGTTGAACAAATCTCCTACAATGAGCAGTTCTTC	CSVEQISYNEQFF
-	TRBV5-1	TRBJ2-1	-	TGCGCCAGCAGCTTGGGGCCAGAGGCTTACAATGAGCAGTTCTTC	CASSLGPEAYNEQFF
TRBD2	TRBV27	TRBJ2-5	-	TGTGCCAGCAGAAAAACTGGAGGTCTAGCGGGAGGCGGGGAGACCCAGTACTTC	CASRKTGGLAGGGETQYF
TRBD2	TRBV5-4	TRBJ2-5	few	TGTGCCAGCAGCGCGGGGATTAGCGGGAGGCCGGGGGAGACCCAGTACTTC	CASSAGISGRPGETQYF
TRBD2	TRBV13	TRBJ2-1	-	TGTGCCAGCAGGAACAATCCGGGAGCGGGAGGGCCCTCATCCTACAATGAGCAGTTCTTC	CASRNNPGAGGPSSYNEQFF
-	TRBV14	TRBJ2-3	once	TGTGCCAGCAGCCCTAAAGGGGTGACGCAGTATTTT	CASSPKGVTQYF
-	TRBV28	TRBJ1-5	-	TGTGCCAGCAGGGGGGGGGCCCAGCCCCAGCATTTT	CASRGGAQPQHF
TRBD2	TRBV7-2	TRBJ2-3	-	TGTGCCAGCAGCCCCCTAGCGGGAGTAGGAGCAGATACGCAGTATTTT	CASSPLAGVGADTQYF
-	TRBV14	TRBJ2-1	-	TGTGCCAGCAGCCACATCAGTTACAATGAGCAGTTCTTC	CASSHISYNEQFF
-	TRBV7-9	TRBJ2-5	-	TGTGCCAGCAGCTTAGAACTAAATTGGCGGATCCAAGAGACCCAGTACTTC	CASSLELNWRIQETQYF
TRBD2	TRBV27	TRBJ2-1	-	TGTGCCAGCAGTTTACGGGCTAGCGGGCCTACTTACAATGAGCAGTTCTTC	CASSLRASGPTYNEQFF
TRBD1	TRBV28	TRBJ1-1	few	TGTGCCAGCAGCCGGGACAGACGGTCTGAAGCTTTCTTT	CASSRDRRSEAFF
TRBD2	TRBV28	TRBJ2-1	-	TGTGCCAGCAGTTTAATAGGGCTAGCGGCCAACAATGAGCAGTTCTTC	CASSLIGLAANNEQFF
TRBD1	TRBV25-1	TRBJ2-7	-	TGTGCCAGCAGTCCAAGAGGGACAGGGACCCACGAGCAGTACTTC	CASSPRGTGTHEQYF
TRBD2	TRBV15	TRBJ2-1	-	TGTGCCACCAGCATCACTAGCGGGATTCCGAATGAGCAGTTCTTC	CATSITSGIPNEQFF
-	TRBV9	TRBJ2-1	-	TGTGCCAGCAGCGTAAAGGATTCAGGGAATGAGCAGTTCTTC	CASSVKDSGNEQFF
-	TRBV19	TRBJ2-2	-	TGTGCCAGTAGCAAACAGGTTACCGGGGAGCTGTTTTTT	CASSKQVTGELFF
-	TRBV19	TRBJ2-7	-	TGTGCCAGTAGTATAGTGGGTCTCCTAGACCGCCCCACCTACGAGCAGTACTTC	CASSIVGLLDRPTYEQYF
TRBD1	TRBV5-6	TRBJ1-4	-	TGTGCCAGCAGCTTTTCAGGGGGCGGTGGACTGTTTTTT	CASSFSGGGGLFF
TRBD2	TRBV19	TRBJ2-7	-	TGTGCCAGTAGGGGAGCAACGGGACTAGCGGGATTCAACGAGCAGTACTTC	CASRGATGLAGFNEQYF